The 14 T cell receptor beta chains given below trace back to one sample, sequenced in a study. TCRdb processed the 5' RACE reads anew with MiXCR; each CDR3 protein has one entry. The sample records around 33,000 distinct CDR3 sequences, roughly a quarter being singletons. Input material: memory CD4+ T cells sorted from blood. Stated subset: memory CD4+ T cells, CD4+CD45RO+CD25-. The receptors were gathered from a female donor with breast cancer.

V is TRBV14 and J is TRBJ1-2, with 7 bases matching TRBD1. The trim removed 4 bases at V and 4 bases at J, leaving 15 bases unmatched. The germline gives CDR1 SGHDN, CDR2 FVKESK. The CDR3 loop spans 17 amino acids. The CDR3 protein is CASSPSAGRTGIYGYTF. Written as DNA, the CDR3 is TGTGCCAGCAGCCCTTCCGCTGGTCGGACAGGAATCTATGGCTACACCTTC.

This clonotype appeared many times. The rearrangement uses TRBV5-1 and TRBJ2-3, with 9 bases aligning to TRBD1. CDR1 and CDR2 (germline): SGHRS, YFSETQ. The CDR3 is made up of 16 amino acids. V trimming: 8 bases; J trimming: 1 base; junction bases outside the gene matches: 11. The CDR3 DNA reads as TGCGCCAGTACACAGGGGGCCCTACTACGCACAGATACGCAGTATTTT. Protein sequence: CASTQGALLRTDTQYF. The full variable domain, with the rest looked up from reference TRBV5-1 and TRBJ2-3, is KAGVTQTPRYLIKTRGQQVTLSCSPISGHRSVSWYQQTPGQGLQFLFEYFSETQRNKGNFPGRFSGRQFSNSRSEMNVSTLELGDSALYLCASTQGALLRTDTQYFGPGTRLTVL.

Only a few counts were recorded for this clonotype. The chain couples TRBV4-2 to TRBJ2-1, with 10 positions matching TRBD2. CDR3 length: 16 residues. After removal of 0 bases from V and 9 bases from J, the junction contained 8 bases not matched to a gene. The germline V gene has CDR1 LGHNA and CDR2 YNFKEQ. CDR3 DNA sequence: TGTGCCAGCAGCCAAGATTTAGCGGGAGGATTGGGTGAGCAGTTCTTC. It codes for CASSQDLAGGLGEQFF.

This clonotype was observed at least ten times. This rearrangement joins TRBV29-1 to TRBJ1-5; TRBD1 might be the D (5 bases). V was cut by 0 bases and J by 5 bases, with 11 bases left in between. Germline V gives CDR1 SQVTM, CDR2 ANQGSEA. The CDR3 covers 14 residues. DNA of the CDR3: TGCAGCGTTGAAGATCCGCAGGGTCATCAGCCCCAGCATTTT. Its translation: CSVEDPQGHQPQHF.

As regards this clonotype: A read error is possible here, since a much larger clone lies one base away. The V gene is TRBV7-9, the J gene TRBJ2-7; D gene unclear. V lost 11 bases and J lost 4, with 15 bases in between. The CDR3 extends over 12 amino acids. Germline CDR1 reads SEHNR; CDR2 reads FQNEAQ (reference sequence). The CDR3 nucleotides read TGTGCCGGCGAGTCAAACCGATACGAGCAGTACTTC. Its translation is CAGESNRYEQYF.

This clonotype has only a few counts. The chain recombines TRBV7-8 with TRBJ1-6; the D gene is possibly TRBD1 (5 bases). Per the germline V gene, CDR1 is SGHVS and CDR2 is FQNEAQ. With 5 bases removed from V and 10 bases from J, the gap between germline ends came to 21 bases. The CDR3 has 16 amino acids. The chain's CDR3 is CASSPIQGRLGSPLHF. CDR3 nucleotides: TGTGCCAGCAGCCCAATCCAGGGAAGACTCGGGTCACCCCTCCACTTT.

The chain combines TRBV5-4 with TRBJ2-7; 8 positions match TRBD2. J was trimmed by 2 bases and V by 2 bases; bases with no gene match: 6. Germline loops: CDR1 SGHNT, CDR2 YYREEE (reference sequence). The CDR3 covers 15 residues. In nucleotides, the CDR3 is TGTGCCAGCAGCTTCTACCGGGGGGGTACCTACGAGCAGTACTTC. This sequence encodes CASSFYRGGTYEQYF.

This clonotype was counted ten times or more. The V gene is TRBV9, the J gene TRBJ1-2; D remains ambiguous. V was cut by 0 bases and J by 5 bases, with 5 bases left in between. The CDR3 contains 12 residues. The V gene's germline CDR1 is SGDLS and CDR2 YYNGEE. The CDR3 is CASSVATYGYTF. CDR3 bases: TGTGCCAGCAGCGTAGCTACATATGGCTACACCTTC.

CDR3 protein: CASSRLYSGSGGETQYF. The CDR3 nucleotides are TGTGCCAGCAGCCGACTTTATAGCGGGAGCGGCGGGGAGACCCAGTACTTC. The chain carries TRBV6-5 and TRBJ2-5; the match to TRBD2 covers 9 bases. The length of the CDR3 is 17 residues. CDR1 is MNHEY and CDR2 is SVGAGI in the germline V gene. The V segment lost 6 bases and the J segment 5 bases; nucleotides outside the gene matches: 16.

The chain employs TRBV12-3 or TRBV12-4 and TRBJ1-2; 7 bases line up with TRBD1. The CDR3 length is 14 residues. With 5 bases clipped from V and 5 bases from J, the junction kept 8 bases outside the gene matches. The CDR3 here is CASSVDPGGYGYTF. The CDR3 DNA reads as TGTGCCAGCAGTGTAGATCCAGGGGGGTATGGCTACACCTTC.

This clonotype has a single count. This clone may be a read error of a much larger clone one base away. This sequence joins TRBV7-9 and TRBJ2-1; TRBD1 or TRBD2 may be the D gene (5 bases each). This CDR3 region has 14 residues. Germline CDR1 reads SEHNR; CDR2 reads FQNEAQ (reference sequence). CDR3 in amino acids: CASSPGGGRAERFF. CDR3 coding DNA: TGTGCCAGCAGCCCTGGGGGTGGAAGAGCTGAGCGGTTCTTC.

This clonotype was picked up a small number of times. The rearrangement joins TRBV11-2 to TRBJ2-7; D ambiguous. Germline V gene data show CDR1 as SGHAT and CDR2 as FQNNGV. The CDR3 is 15 amino acids. V shed 3 bases and J shed 0 bases, with 12 bases lying between them. DNA of the CDR3: TGTGCCAGCAGCTTTAGCCCGGGCTACTCCTACGAGCAGTACTTC. Protein product: CASSFSPGYSYEQYF.

The chain has TRBV12-3 or TRBV12-4 and TRBJ2-1; no firm D call. Trimming cost V 6 bases and J 5 bases, with 11 bases left between them. The CDR3 loop spans 13 amino acids. The CDR3 spells CASSLGGDNEQFF. The DNA for the CDR3 is TGTGCCAGCAGCCTGGGTGGGGACAATGAGCAGTTCTTC.

This clonotype was detected many times. The chain joins TRBV5-1 to TRBJ2-5; 11 bases are shared with TRBD2. The CDR3 covers 16 residues. After removal of 0 bases from V and 1 base from J, the junction contained 2 bases not matched to a gene. Per the germline V gene, CDR1 is SGHRS and CDR2 is YFSETQ. This CDR3 is CASSLVGLAAQETQYF. The CDR3 nucleotides are TGCGCCAGCAGCTTGGTGGGACTAGCGGCCCAAGAGACCCAGTACTTC.